The 8 T cell receptor beta chains below all came from one sample that was sequenced in a study of T cells after yellow fever vaccination. One entry per CDR3 protein results from TCRdb running MiXCR on the 5' RACE reads. The sample includes just under 600,000 distinct CDR3 sequences, roughly 14% of them seen just once. The specimen comprised PBMCs, sampled on the day of the yellow fever booster vaccination. The receptors stem from a man aged 25 to 45 who received the YFV17D yellow fever vaccine.

This sequence joins TRBV5-1 and TRBJ2-2, with D possibly matching TRBD2 (5 bases). CDR3 size: 14 residues. Trimming removed 4 bases at V and 3 bases at J, with 10 bases between. Germline V lookup: CDR1 SGHRS, CDR2 YFSETQ. In DNA form, the CDR3 reads TGCGCCAGCAGCCCCCCAGCGGACACCGGGGAGCTGTTTTTT. Encoded protein: CASSPPADTGELFF.

This clonotype came up a few times. V gene TRBV18 combines with J gene TRBJ1-2, with 8 bases aligning to TRBD1. There are 15 residues in the CDR3. The junction had 4 bases not matched to a gene; V was cut back by 2 bases and J by 2 bases. Germline CDR1 and CDR2: KGHSH and LQKENI. The DNA of the CDR3 is TGTGCCAGCTCACCATCGACAGGGGCGAACTATGGCTACACCTTC. Translation gives CASSPSTGANYGYTF.

The chain links TRBV3-1 to TRBJ2-6; TRBD2 aligns across 11 bases. The CDR3 extends over 17 amino acids. Germline V gene data show CDR1 as LGHDT and CDR2 as YNNKEL (reference sequence). Trimming cost V 4 bases and J 2 bases; bases outside gene matches: 4. The CDR3 region is CASSLTSGTTGANVLTF. For the CDR3, the DNA is TGTGCCAGCAGCCTGACTAGCGGGACTACTGGGGCCAACGTCCTGACTTTC.

CDR3 loop: CASSFLAVDNEQFF. The CDR3 region has the DNA TGCGCCAGCAGCTTTCTAGCTGTCGACAATGAGCAGTTCTTC. This sequence joins TRBV5-1 and TRBJ2-1; a weak D match, TRBD2 (5 bases). The CDR3 runs to 14 residues. Germline values: CDR1 SGHRS, CDR2 YFSETQ. V lost 2 bases and J lost 5, with 11 bases in between.

This clonotype was seen a few times. The rearrangement joins TRBV20-1 to TRBJ2-5; TRBD2 aligns across 7 bases. Germline V gives CDR1 DFQATT, CDR2 SNEGSKA (reference sequence). The trim removed 5 bases at V and 5 bases at J, leaving 14 bases unmatched. This CDR3 spans 15 amino acids. The CDR3 nucleotides read TGCAGTGCTGGGCTAGCGGACCGAGTAAGGGAGACCCAGTACTTC. It encodes CSAGLADRVRETQYF.

The chain recombines TRBV5-1 with TRBJ2-7; D ambiguous. Germline assignment: CDR1 SGHRS and CDR2 YFSETQ. The CDR3 extends over 12 amino acids. Trimming left V 4 bases short and J 6 bases short, with 11 bases between. The CDR3 protein is CASSLWTGEQYF. The CDR3 DNA is TGCGCCAGCAGCCTTTGGACGGGCGAGCAGTACTTC.

V is TRBV4-2 and J is TRBJ2-7; 7 bases match TRBD1. Trimming removed 4 bases from V and 5 bases from J; junction bases left unmatched: 8. Germline V lookup: CDR1 LGHNA, CDR2 YNFKEQ. CDR3 size: 14 residues. CDR3 bases: TGTGCCAGCAGCCGACGACAGGGTAGGAACGAGCAGTACTTC. It encodes CASSRRQGRNEQYF.

This clonotype has more than one count but fewer than ten. The chain couples TRBV11-2 to TRBJ2-5; D not resolved. Germline-derived CDR1 and CDR2 are SGHAT and FQNNGV. This CDR3 contains 13 residues. With 3 bases removed from V and 2 bases from J, the gap between germline ends came to 7 bases. The chain's CDR3 is CASSLSNQETQYF. CDR3 DNA sequence: TGTGCCAGCAGCTTGTCAAATCAAGAGACCCAGTACTTC.